This entry lists 21 T cell receptor beta chains sequenced from one sample in a study of blood T cell repertoires in COVID-19. Measured with immunoSEQ multiplex PCR; TCRdb has only the in-frame clones, and not every one. The data hold about 46,000 clones, with approximately 85% observed a single time. Sequences were obtained from peripheral blood. These receptors came from a human donor in a cohort sampled during active COVID-19. The donor label of this sample is uncertain.

V and J are TRBV5-6 and TRBJ1-2; D is possibly TRBD1 (6 bases). Trimming took off 2 bases at V and 6 bases at J, with 11 bases between the two ends. The CDR3 loop spans 13 amino acids. Germline CDR1 is SGHDT and CDR2 is YYEEEE. The CDR3 sequence is CASSFDTGNGYTF. CDR3 coding DNA: TGTGCCAGCAGCTTCGATACAGGGAATGGCTACACCTTC.

The CDR3 DNA follows: TGTGCCAGCAGCCAAGAGGCCCCAGCCGGGACAGGAGTTTACAGCAATCAGCCCCAGCATTTT. It specifies CASSQEAPAGTGVYSNQPQHF. This chain connects TRBV3-1 (or the pseudogene TRBV3-2) to TRBJ1-5; 8 bases are shared with TRBD1. Germline V gene data show CDR1 as LGHDT and CDR2 as YNNKEL (reference sequence). This CDR3 is 21 amino acids long. Trimming removed 0 bases from V and 1 base from J; junction bases left unmatched: 17.

The gene calls are TRBV6-4 and TRBJ2-1; tentatively, D is TRBD2 (8 bases). Germline V gives CDR1 MRHNA, CDR2 SNTAGT. The CDR3 totals 16 residues. V dropped 10 bases and J dropped 6 bases, with 25 bases sitting between them. CDR3 loop: CAITTGGTVSPNEQFF. The CDR3 DNA reads TGTGCCATCACTACGGGGGGGACAGTTAGTCCCAATGAGCAGTTCTTC.

This clone was recorded once. The J gene is TRBJ2-1, the V gene TRBV4-3; TRBD1 agrees at 8 bases. The CDR3 sequence is 16 residues long. From germline, CDR1 is LGHNA and CDR2 YSLEER. J gave up 4 bases and V 2 bases, and 7 bases lay outside the gene matches. The CDR3 DNA reads TGCGCCAGCAGCCAAATCGACAGGGGAAATTACAATGAGCAGTTCTTC. Protein product: CASSQIDRGNYNEQFF.

V gene TRBV12-3 or TRBV12-4 combines with J gene TRBJ2-3; D is ambiguous. This CDR3 region has 13 residues. Trimming removed 4 bases from V and 5 bases from J, with 10 bases in between. In DNA, the CDR3 is TGTGCCAGCAGTTCCCCCCAGAAAGATACGCAGTATTTT. This sequence encodes CASSSPQKDTQYF.

The chain links TRBV6-5 to TRBJ2-6; 8 bases line up with TRBD1. With V trimmed by 8 bases and J by 0 bases, 3 bases remained unmatched. Germline V gene lookup returns CDR1 MNHEY and CDR2 SVGAGI. The CDR3 has 15 amino acids. The CDR3: CASPTGGSGANVLTF. The CDR3 nucleotides are TGTGCCAGCCCCACAGGGGGCTCTGGGGCCAACGTCCTGACTTTC.

V gene TRBV2 combines with J gene TRBJ2-7, with unresolved D. Germline V gene data show CDR1 as SNHLY and CDR2 as FYNNEI. This CDR3 is 13 amino acids long. Trimming removed 4 bases from V and 2 bases from J, with 9 bases in between. The CDR3 here is CASSGLPPYEQYF. In DNA, the CDR3 is TGTGCCAGCAGTGGACTTCCCCCCTACGAGCAGTACTTC.

The CDR3: CATSRAGQGALTDTQYF. The CDR3 coding sequence is TGTGCCACCAGCAGAGCTGGACAGGGGGCGTTGACAGATACGCAGTATTTT. The J gene is TRBJ2-3, the V gene TRBV15, with 11 positions matching TRBD1. CDR1 and CDR2 (germline): LNHNV, YYDKDF (reference sequence). The CDR3 is 17 amino acids. Trimming at V came to 1 base and at J to 3 bases, leaving 6 bases not matched to a gene.

The V gene is TRBV24-1, the J gene TRBJ1-6, with 9 positions matching TRBD1. The germline gives CDR1 KGHDR, CDR2 SFDVKD. V dropped 4 bases and J dropped 9; count of bases not matched to a gene: 9. CDR3 length: 16 residues. CDR3: CATSDWDREDSSPLHF. In nucleotides, the CDR3 is TGTGCCACCAGTGACTGGGACAGGGAGGATTCTTCACCCCTCCACTTT.

The V and J genes are TRBV19 and TRBJ1-3; TRBD1 agrees at 11 bases. Germline lookup yields CDR1 LNHDA and CDR2 SQIVND (reference sequence). V gave up 6 bases and J gave up 3 bases; unmatched junction bases: 10. There are 17 residues in the CDR3. The CDR3 is CASSPRTGGAGGNTIYF. The CDR3 DNA reads TGTGCCAGTAGCCCACGGACAGGGGGCGCAGGTGGAAACACCATATATTTT.

This clone has a single count. V is TRBV5-1 and J is TRBJ1-2; D remains unclear. The CDR3 has 13 residues. Per germline, CDR1 SGHRS and CDR2 YFSETQ. V lost 0 bases and J lost 1, with 4 bases in between. CDR3 sequence (DNA): TGCGCCAGCAGCTTGGACAGTAACTATGGCTACACCTTC. Its protein product is CASSLDSNYGYTF.

This rearrangement joins TRBV2 to TRBJ2-2; TRBD1 might be the D (6 bases). Trimming shortened V by 8 bases and J by 1 base, and 11 bases separated the two germline ends. The CDR3 is 14 amino acids. The germline V gene has CDR1 SNHLY and CDR2 FYNNEI. The CDR3 protein is CASETDRNTGELFF. CDR3 coding DNA: TGTGCCAGCGAAACGGACAGGAACACCGGGGAGCTGTTTTTT.

This clone turned up a few times. The rearrangement links TRBV28 to TRBJ1-1, with 10 bases matching TRBD1. The CDR3 consists of 15 residues. With 5 bases clipped from V and 1 base from J, the junction kept 4 bases outside the gene matches. Germline assignment: CDR1 MDHEN and CDR2 SYDVKM. For the CDR3, the DNA is TGTGCCAGCAGTGGGACAGGGGAATCGAACACTGAAGCTTTCTTT. It translates to CASSGTGESNTEAFF.

The genes are TRBV7-3 and TRBJ2-5; TRBD1 matches at 8 bases. The CDR3 is made up of 16 amino acids. Unmatched junction bases numbered 12, after V lost 5 bases and J lost 4 bases. Germline V lookup: CDR1 SGHTA, CDR2 FQGTGA. CDR3 sequence: CASSPGTGFKGETQYF. CDR3 DNA sequence: TGTGCCAGCAGCCCGGGGACAGGATTTAAGGGAGAGACCCAGTACTTC. Full variable domain (remainder filled in from reference TRBV7-3 and TRBJ2-5): GAGVSQTPSNKVTEKGKYVELRCDPISGHTALYWYRQSLGQGPEFLIYFQGTGAADDSGLPNDRFFAVRPEGSVSTLKIQRTERGDSAVYLCASSPGTGFKGETQYFGPGTRLLVL.

The rearrangement uses TRBV5-6 and TRBJ2-5; 7 nucleotides align to TRBD1. This CDR3 has 17 residues. V dropped 5 bases and J dropped 5; count of bases not matched to a gene: 18. CDR1 SGHDT and CDR2 YYEEEE come from the germline V gene. CDR3 region: CASSRARGLPAKETQYF. The DNA for the CDR3 is TGTGCCAGCAGTCGAGCAAGGGGGCTACCAGCAAAGGAGACCCAGTACTTC.

The chain has TRBV7-2 and TRBJ2-1; D remains ambiguous. The CDR3 extends over 14 amino acids. The germline gives CDR1 SGHTA, CDR2 FQGNSA. The V gene lost 1 base and the J gene lost 7 bases, with 11 bases spanning the gap. The CDR3 protein is CASSLGLVGNEQFF. DNA for the CDR3: TGTGCCAGCAGCTTAGGGTTGGTCGGTAATGAGCAGTTCTTC. Full variable domain (remainder filled in from reference TRBV7-2 and TRBJ2-1): GAGVSQSPSNKVTEKGKDVELRCDPISGHTALYWYRQSLGQGLEFLIYFQGNSAPDKSGLPSDRFSAERTGGSVSTLTIQRTQQEDSAVYLCASSLGLVGNEQFFGPGTRLTVL.

This clone came up once. CDR3 sequence (DNA): TGTGCCAGCAGTGTGTCTCAGGGCACTGAAGCTTTCTTT. It is translated as CASSVSQGTEAFF. This chain connects TRBV2 to TRBJ1-1, with TRBD1 as a possible D gene (5 bases). V shed 4 bases and J shed 4 bases, with 10 bases lying between them. This CDR3 contains 13 residues. The germline CDR1 and CDR2 sequences are SNHLY and FYNNEI.

This chain joins TRBV9 and TRBJ1-2, with D possibly matching TRBD1 (6 bases). CDR1 is SGDLS, CDR2 YYNGEE, per germline. The CDR3 runs to 18 residues. Deletions cut 0 bases from V and 0 bases from J, with 18 bases between. CDR3 amino acids: CASSVGTGTKLANYGYTF. CDR3 nucleotides: TGTGCCAGCAGCGTAGGAACAGGGACTAAGTTAGCTAACTATGGCTACACCTTC.

The rearrangement joins TRBV19 to TRBJ1-1, with D tentatively TRBD1 (5 bases). Germline CDR1 is LNHDA and CDR2 is SQIVND (reference sequence). Trimming took off 7 bases at V and 3 bases at J, with 15 bases between the two ends. The CDR3 has 14 residues. Here the CDR3 DNA reads TGTGCCAGTAAGGTGCAGGGTAGGGACACTGAAGCTTTCTTT. The encoded protein is CASKVQGRDTEAFF. Combining the CDR3 with reference TRBV19 and TRBJ1-1 gives the whole variable domain DGGITQSPKYLFRKEGQNVTLSCEQNLNHDAMYWYRQDPGQGLRLIYYSQIVNDFQKGDIAEGYSVSREKKESFPLTVTSAQKNPTAFYLCASKVQGRDTEAFFGQGTRLTVV.

The chain combines TRBV6-5 with TRBJ2-7, with 11 bases fitting TRBD1. The CDR3 has 14 amino acids. In germline, CDR1 is MNHEY, CDR2 SVGAGI. The J segment lost 4 bases and the V segment lost 6 bases, leaving 5 bases of the junction unmatched. DNA of the CDR3: TGTGCCAGCAGCAGGGGACAGGGGGGATACGAGCAGTACTTC. It encodes CASSRGQGGYEQYF.

The V and J genes are TRBV19 and TRBJ1-5; D is ambiguous. Germline V lookup: CDR1 LNHDA, CDR2 SQIVND (reference sequence). The CDR3 consists of 14 residues. With 4 bases removed from V and 3 bases from J, the gap between germline ends came to 10 bases. The CDR3 coding sequence is TGTGCCAGTAGTAGGGCAGGCTACAATCAGCCCCAGCATTTT. Translating gives CASSRAGYNQPQHF.